This T cell receptor (beta chain) was captured in a study of T cells after yellow fever vaccination. This clonotype came up many times. The V end was cut by 7 bases, the J end by 3 bases, with 10 bases between. Germline V gene lookup returns CDR1 SGHTA and CDR2 FQGNSA. The CDR3 covers 12 residues. A universal primer site and UMIs were added as TCR cDNA was made by 5'RACE template switching. TCRdb re-called the 5' RACE reads through MiXCR, storing one row per CDR3 protein. This sample carries over 100,000 distinct CDR3 sequences, 8.4% of them seen once, and the ten largest clones take less than 30%. The sequenced sample was CD8+ T cells sorted from PBMCs, obtained 45 days after the yellow fever booster vaccination. The sequence was obtained from a young man who received the YFV17D yellow fever vaccine. The chain has TRBV7-2 and TRBJ2-7; no clear D gene. This chain's CDR3 is CASTPPFYEQYF. The CDR3 region has the DNA TGTGCCAGCACCCCTCCATTCTACGAGCAGTACTTC.